This T cell receptor beta chain was identified in a study of T cell repertoires in ileal Crohn's disease. Study-level information: Operated complications were stricturing disease (roughly 61%) and penetrating disease (roughly 39%). General observations from the study: All patients with clonality above 26.8% had endoscopic recurrence. Mucosal expansions were suggested to be mainly CD8 T cells.

The table came from immunoSEQ multiplex PCR; TCRdb's copy has only in-frame clones and leaves some out. This table holds 15,000 to 20,000 clones, around four fifths found once. In regard to this clone: What it binds is unknown.

Trimming stripped 0 bases from V and 7 bases from J, with 13 bases between. This CDR3 is built from 15 residues. Germline V gene data show CDR1 as SGHVS and CDR2 as FNYEAQ. The sequence was collected from an adult with Crohn's disease. Sequencing was done on a sample of ileal tissue. The chain employs TRBV7-6 and TRBJ2-1; the D gene is possibly TRBD2 (7 bases). The CDR3 nucleotides read TGTGCCAGCAGCTTAGCGGGGGGGCCTCGAAATGAGCAGTTCTTC. Protein: CASSLAGGPRNEQFF.